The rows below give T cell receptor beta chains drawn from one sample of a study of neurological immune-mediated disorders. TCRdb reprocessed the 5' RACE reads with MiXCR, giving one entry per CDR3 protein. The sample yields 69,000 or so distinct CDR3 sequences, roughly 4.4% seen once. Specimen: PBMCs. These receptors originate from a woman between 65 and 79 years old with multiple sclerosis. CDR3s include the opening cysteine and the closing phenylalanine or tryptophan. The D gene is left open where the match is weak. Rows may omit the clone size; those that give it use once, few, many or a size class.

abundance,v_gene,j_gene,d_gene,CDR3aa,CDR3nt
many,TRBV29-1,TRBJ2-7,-,CSVEDISYEQYF,TGCAGCGTTGAAGATATCTCCTACGAGCAGTACTTC
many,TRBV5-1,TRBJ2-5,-,CASSSPPQETQYF,TGCGCCAGCAGCTCGCCCCCCCAAGAGACCCAGTACTTC
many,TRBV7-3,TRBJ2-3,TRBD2,CASSFTSVSTDTQYF,TGTGCCAGCAGCTTTACTAGCGTATCCACAGATACGCAGTATTTT
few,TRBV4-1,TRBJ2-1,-,CASSQGGILPVDEQFF,TGCGCCAGCAGCCAAGGGGGCATATTGCCCGTCGATGAGCAGTTCTTC
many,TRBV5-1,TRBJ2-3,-,CASSSTGRLRSTDTQYF,TGCGCCAGCAGCTCGACGGGAAGACTGAGAAGCACAGATACGCAGTATTTT
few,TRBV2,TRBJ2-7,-,CASSDSRGARQYF,TGTGCCAGCAGTGATTCCCGCGGGGCTAGGCAGTACTTC
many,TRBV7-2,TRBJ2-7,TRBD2,CASSPGASGEGQYF,TGTGCCAGCAGCCCCGGGGCTAGCGGGGAGGGGCAGTACTTC
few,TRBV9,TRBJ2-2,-,CVSSVKAALTTGELFF,TGTGTCAGCAGCGTAAAAGCGGCACTCACCACCGGGGAGCTGTTTTTT
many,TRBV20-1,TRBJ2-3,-,CSAHRGGGTDTQYF,TGCAGTGCTCATCGTGGCGGCGGCACAGATACGCAGTATTTT
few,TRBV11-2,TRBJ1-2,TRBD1,CASSYSSGTGLNGYTF,TGTGCCAGCAGTTATTCCTCCGGGACAGGGCTGAATGGCTACACCTTC
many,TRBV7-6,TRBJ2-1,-,CASSSRTTSNSYNEQFF,TGTGCCAGCAGCTCGCGTACGACTAGTAACTCCTACAATGAGCAGTTCTTC
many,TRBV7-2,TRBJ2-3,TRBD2,CASSSEPGLATDTQYF,TGTGCCAGCAGCTCAGAACCGGGACTAGCAACAGATACGCAGTATTTT
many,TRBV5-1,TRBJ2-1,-,CASKWGAGVNEQFF,TGCGCCAGCAAGTGGGGGGCAGGGGTAAATGAGCAGTTCTTC
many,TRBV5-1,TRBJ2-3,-,CASSRGTSDTQYF,TGCGCCAGCAGCAGGGGGACCTCAGATACGCAGTATTTT
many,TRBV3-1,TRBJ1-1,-,CASSQGYTGATTEAFF,TGTGCCAGCAGCCAAGGCTATACGGGGGCGACCACTGAAGCTTTCTTT
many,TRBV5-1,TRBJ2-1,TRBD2,CASRTGTSSYNEQFF,TGCGCCAGCAGGACCGGGACTAGCTCCTACAATGAGCAGTTCTTC
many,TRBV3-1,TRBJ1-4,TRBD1,CASSQRTGVKETEKLFF,TGTGCCAGCAGCCAACGGACAGGGGTCAAGGAGACTGAAAAACTGTTTTTT
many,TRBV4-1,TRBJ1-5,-,CASSQGGITGNQPQHF,TGCGCCAGCAGCCAAGGAGGGATAACGGGCAATCAGCCCCAGCATTTT
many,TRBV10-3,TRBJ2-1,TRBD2,CAISGSGRTDNEQFF,TGTGCCATCAGTGGTAGCGGGAGGACGGACAATGAGCAGTTCTTC
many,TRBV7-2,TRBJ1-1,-,CASSLTMNTEAFF,TGTGCCAGCAGCTTAACAATGAACACTGAAGCTTTCTTT
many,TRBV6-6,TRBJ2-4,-,CASTLARGSENIQYF,TGTGCCAGCACCCTCGCGCGGGGCAGTGAAAACATTCAGTACTTC
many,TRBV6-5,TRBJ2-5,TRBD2,CASRDAGGGETQYF,TGTGCCAGCAGGGACGCGGGAGGGGGGGAGACCCAGTACTTC
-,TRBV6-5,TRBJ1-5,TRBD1,CASRTGFGNQPQHF,TGTGCCAGCAGGACAGGGTTTGGCAATCAGCCCCAGCATTTT
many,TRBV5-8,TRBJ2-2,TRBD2,CASSSSGTSGNTGELFF,TGTGCCAGCAGCTCATCCGGGACTAGCGGAAACACCGGGGAGCTGTTTTTT
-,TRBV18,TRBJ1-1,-,CASSPALGRYTEAFF,TGTGCCAGCTCACCAGCTCTTGGACGGTACACTGAAGCTTTCTTT
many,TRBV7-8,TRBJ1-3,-,CASSPQGFGNTIYF,TGTGCCAGCAGCCCACAGGGATTTGGAAACACCATATATTTT
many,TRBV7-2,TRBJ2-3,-,CASSGDLEAVHTDTQYF,TGTGCCAGCAGCGGAGACCTCGAAGCGGTTCACACAGATACGCAGTATTTT
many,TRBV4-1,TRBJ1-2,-,CASSQDRMLNYGYTF,TGCGCCAGCAGCCAAGATCGGATGTTAAACTATGGCTACACCTTC
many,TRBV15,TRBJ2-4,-,CATGGSVGKNIQYF,TGTGCCACCGGGGGTTCGGTTGGCAAAAACATTCAGTACTTC
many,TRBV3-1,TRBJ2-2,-,CASSQEGGIILTGELFF,TGTGCCAGCAGCCAAGAAGGGGGAATAATATTGACCGGGGAGCTGTTTTTT
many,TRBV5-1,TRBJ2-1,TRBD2,CASSFEAGGPNEQFF,TGCGCCAGCAGCTTTGAAGCGGGAGGGCCAAATGAGCAGTTCTTC
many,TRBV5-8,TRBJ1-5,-,CASSLTGFSQGGNQPQHF,TGTGCCAGCAGCTTGACGGGTTTCTCACAAGGGGGCAATCAGCCCCAGCATTTT
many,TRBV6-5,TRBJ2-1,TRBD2,CASSYSMLGLAGVNEQFF,TGTGCCAGCAGTTACTCGATGCTTGGGCTAGCGGGAGTTAATGAGCAGTTCTTC
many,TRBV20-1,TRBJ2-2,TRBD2,CSAREAGGGTGELFF,TGCAGTGCTAGAGAAGCGGGAGGTGGGACCGGGGAGCTGTTTTTT
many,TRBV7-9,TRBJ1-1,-,CASSFSRAEAFF,TGTGCCAGCAGCTTTTCTCGGGCCGAAGCTTTCTTT
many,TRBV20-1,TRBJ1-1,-,CSAREQKKRGDTEAFF,TGCAGTGCTAGAGAACAAAAAAAGAGGGGGGACACTGAAGCTTTCTTT
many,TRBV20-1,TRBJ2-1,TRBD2,CSAPRAGGDNEQFF,TGCAGTGCCCCGCGGGCGGGAGGGGACAATGAGCAGTTCTTC
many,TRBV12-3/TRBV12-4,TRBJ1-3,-,CATHRAFSGNTIYF,TGTGCCACCCACCGGGCGTTCTCTGGAAACACCATATATTTT
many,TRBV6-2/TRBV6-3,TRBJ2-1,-,CASSTPYIDEQFF,TGTGCCAGCAGTACCCCGTACATCGATGAGCAGTTCTTC
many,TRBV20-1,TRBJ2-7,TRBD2,CSAQTSGRNRGEQYF,TGCAGTGCTCAGACTAGCGGGAGAAACAGGGGGGAGCAGTACTTC
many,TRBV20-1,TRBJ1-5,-,CSAREAALAGWGQPQHF,TGCAGTGCTAGAGAAGCGGCCTTGGCAGGGTGGGGTCAGCCCCAGCATTTT
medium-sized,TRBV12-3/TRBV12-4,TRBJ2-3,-,CASSLGGGTDTQYF,TGTGCCAGCAGCTTGGGGGGTGGCACAGATACGCAGTATTTT
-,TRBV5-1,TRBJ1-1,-,CASRERGTEAFF,TGCGCCAGCCGCGAGAGGGGCACTGAAGCTTTCTTT
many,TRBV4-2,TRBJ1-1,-,CASSQAPPDRVWAFF,TGTGCCAGCAGCCAAGCTCCGCCGGATAGGGTGTGGGCTTTCTTT
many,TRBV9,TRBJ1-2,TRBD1,CASGGQGAWGYTF,TGTGCCAGCGGCGGACAGGGAGCGTGGGGCTACACCTTC